The present T cell receptor beta chain was sequenced within a study of blood T cell repertoires in COVID-19 (dated by TCRdb to 2018 to 2020). At the level of the whole study: Samples from collaborators originated in the United States, Italy and Spain and spanned both the acute and convalescent phases of COVID-19. The prospective study material was composed of cDNA or gDNA derived from T cells, B-cell-depleted T cells, or PBMCs. The dataset comprised deeply sampled blood TCRbeta repertoires from subjects exposed to, actively infected with, or recovered from COVID-19. The repertoires were released in a freely available public database meant as a resource for research on the immune response to SARS-CoV-2. Samples were obtained from the ongoing ImmuneRACE study (first 160 participants) and from over a thousand subjects provided by 6 global collaborators. The sample metadata nearly always contained a de-identified subject ID, COVID-19 status, age in years and sex. HLA class I and class II types, where available, came from metadata supplied by the sample provider rather than from assay-based typing. Overall study outcomes, separate from this receptor: The quantity of clinical and demographic metadata differed by source and by participant and was supplied without curation.

For this chain, trimming is 3 bases at the V end and 6 bases at the J end, and the number of junction bases without a gene match is 4. According to the germline V gene (reference sequence), CDR1 reads DFQATT and CDR2 reads SNEGSKA. There are 12 amino acids in the CDR3, from cysteine to phenylalanine inclusive. Of all the DNA, just the CDR3 is kept, 36 bases in frame from base 1. Each collaborating institution followed its own protocols to collect whole blood in K2EDTA tubes. For TCRbeta analysis, collaborators shipped samples as frozen whole blood, isolated PBMCs, or DNA extracted from either of those sample types. TCRbeta CDR3 regions were amplified from genomic DNA using the immunoSEQ Assay, a bias-controlled multiplex PCR. Processing in the source paper ran as follows. Within the assay, amplification of reference gene primers was used to estimate how many nucleated cells each sample contained. To quantify the absolute abundance of each unique TCRbeta CDR3 rearrangement, sequence reads were collapsed and filtered. For each sample, productive Simpson clonality was calculated by taking the square root of Simpson's diversity index across productive rearrangements. Entries here come from immuneACCESS through TCRdb and include only in-frame sequences with V and J called. Some clones fail to appear in such tables; in the studies checked, an unresolved V gene covers under half of the shortfall, and the cause of the remainder is unknown. From that table come the V and J calls and clone size; the DNA was used to work out D and trimming. The sample table contains 85,000 to 100,000 clones; only one count was recorded for about four fifths of them. Approximately 25% of the sample goes to the ten largest clones.

Worth noting for this clone: Its antigen is unknown. Base qualities were left out, and no much larger clone turns up one base away.

Sequencing was carried out using peripheral blood. The TCR was taken from a human donor in a cohort sampled during active COVID-19. The sequence joins TRBV20-1 to TRBJ1-1, and 7 bases in between align with TRBD1. The sequenced DNA: TGCAGTGCTAGTAAGGGGGCCCCTGAAGCTTTCTTT. It specifies CSASKGAPEAFF.